The rows below give T cell receptor beta chains drawn from one sample of a study of identical twins. TCRdb analysed the 5' RACE reads with MiXCR anew, one entry per CDR3 protein. The sample holds 1,800,000 or so distinct CDR3 sequences, about 31% seen once. The sample taken for sequencing was cord blood. The source of these receptors is a newborn girl in good health. CDR3s include the opening cysteine and the closing phenylalanine or tryptophan. The D gene is left open where the match is weak. Clone size, where shown, is once, few, many, or a class for clones that have expanded.

J gene | clone size | V gene | D gene | CDR3 DNA | CDR3 protein
TRBJ2-1 | few | TRBV7-2 | . | TGTGCCAGCAGCTTTTGGTACAATGAGCAGTTCTTC | CASSFWYNEQFF
TRBJ2-7 | few | TRBV28 | . | TGTGCCAGCAGTAGAGGGAGGCCTGCATCCGAGCAGTACTTC | CASSRGRPASEQYF
TRBJ2-7 | . | TRBV2 | . | TGTGCCAGCAGTGAAGAGGGCCGGGGCTACGAGCAGTACTTC | CASSEEGRGYEQYF
TRBJ1-5 | . | TRBV28 | . | TGTGCCGCCCGGGACGGCAATCAGCCCCAGCATTTT | CAARDGNQPQHF
TRBJ1-2 | . | TRBV6-2/TRBV6-3 | . | TGTGCCAGCAGTAATTCCGACAGGATCTATGGCTACACCTTC | CASSNSDRIYGYTF
TRBJ2-1 | few | TRBV7-6 | TRBD2 | TGTGCCAGCAGCTTATGGGTGACTAGCGGGTCTTATGAGCAGTTCTTC | CASSLWVTSGSYEQFF
TRBJ2-5 | . | TRBV7-6 | . | TGTGCCAGCAGCTTATTAAGTATCGGGTGGGTGACCCAGTACTTC | CASSLLSIGWVTQYF
TRBJ2-1 | . | TRBV4-1 | . | TGCGCCAGCAGCCAAGTACGTTCCCGTACTCTTTACAATGGGCAGTTCTTC | CASSQVRSRTLYNGQFF
TRBJ2-1 | . | TRBV9 | . | TGTGCCAGCAGCGTAGTCCCCGCGGGAGAGCAGTTCTTC | CASSVVPAGEQFF
TRBJ1-2 | few | TRBV20-1 | TRBD1 | TGCAGTGCTTGGGACAGCATAACAAATGGCTACACCTTC | CSAWDSITNGYTF
TRBJ2-7 | many | TRBV10-3 | TRBD2 | TGTGCCATCAGTAGCGGGAGCCACGAGCAGTACTTC | CAISSGSHEQYF
TRBJ2-7 | few | TRBV7-9 | . | TGTGCCAGCAGCCCATCCCAGTTTCGGGACACATCAGGGACGCAGTACTTC | CASSPSQFRDTSGTQYF
TRBJ2-7 | . | TRBV4-1 | . | TGCGCCAGCAGCCAGACGCCTATAACCCTGAACCCTGTGGGAAACGAGCAGTACTTC | CASSQTPITLNPVGNEQYF
TRBJ2-3 | many | TRBV7-2 | . | TGTGCCAGCAGCTTAGACGTCGATACGCAGTATTTT | CASSLDVDTQYF
TRBJ2-7 | . | TRBV20-1 | TRBD2 | TGCAGTGCTAGGGGGTGGACTAGCGGGGCGGGGTACGAGCAGTACTTC | CSARGWTSGAGYEQYF
TRBJ2-7 | few | TRBV28 | TRBD1 | TGTGCCAGCAGTTTTCAGGACAGGGGTGGATACGAGCAGTACTTC | CASSFQDRGGYEQYF
TRBJ2-6 | few | TRBV4-2 | . | TGTGCCAGCAGCCCCCTACTTTCCTCTGGGGCCAACGTCCTGACTTTC | CASSPLLSSGANVLTF
TRBJ1-2 | few | TRBV20-1 | . | TGCAGTGCCGTAATTCCCGGGACCCATGGCTACACCTTC | CSAVIPGTHGYTF
TRBJ1-4 | . | TRBV27 | TRBD1 | TGTGCCATCAGTTTATTGACAGGGGCTAATGAAAAACTGTTTTTT | CAISLLTGANEKLFF
TRBJ2-1 | few | TRBV20-1 | . | TGCAGTGTTACTCAACGGGGCGGGGACGAGCAGTTCTTC | CSVTQRGGDEQFF
TRBJ2-3 | few | TRBV7-2 | TRBD2 | TGTGCCAGCAGCCTCGTAGCGGGAGGTTTAACAGATACGCAGTATTTT | CASSLVAGGLTDTQYF
TRBJ2-1 | few | TRBV7-6 | TRBD2 | TGTGCCAGCAGCTTAGGGCGGGGGGGCCTTAATGAGCAGTTCTTC | CASSLGRGGLNEQFF
TRBJ2-1 | . | TRBV2 | . | TGTGCCAGCAGTGGGCAGTATCCCCCCTACAATGAGCAGTTCTTC | CASSGQYPPYNEQFF
TRBJ2-7 | . | TRBV5-8 | . | TGTGCCAGCAGTTTGTGGGGACTCCATACCTACGAGCAGTACTTC | CASSLWGLHTYEQYF
TRBJ2-1 | few | TRBV27 | . | TGTGCCAGCAGTTTATCACCAGGGGACTCCTACAATGAGCAGTTCTTC | CASSLSPGDSYNEQFF
TRBJ2-7 | . | TRBV6-5 | TRBD2 | TGTGCCAGCAGTTACTCGAGTAGCCTAGCGGGAGGATCCTACGAGCAGTACTTC | CASSYSSSLAGGSYEQYF
TRBJ2-2 | . | TRBV12-3/TRBV12-4 | TRBD1 | TGTGCCAGCAGGCCCTTCGGACAGGGTCGAACCGGGGAGCTGTTTTTT | CASRPFGQGRTGELFF
TRBJ1-1 | few | TRBV11-2 | . | TGTGCCAGCAGCCCTGACCGGGACACCCTGAACACTGAAGCTTTCTTT | CASSPDRDTLNTEAFF
TRBJ2-3 | few | TRBV7-9 | TRBD1 | TGTGCCAGCAACCAGGGGGTGACCACAGATACGCAGTATTTT | CASNQGVTTDTQYF
TRBJ2-4 | few | TRBV11-1 | TRBD2 | TGTGCCAGCAGCTTACTAGCGGGGGGCATTCAGTACTTC | CASSLLAGGIQYF
TRBJ1-4 | . | TRBV20-1 | . | TGCAGTGCGCAAGCCAGGGCTGGTGAAAAACTGTTTTTT | CSAQARAGEKLFF